This paragraph reports one T cell receptor beta chain. What it binds is not known. Data came from immunoSEQ multiplex PCR; TCRdb stores just in-frame clones and leaves some out. Of 55,000 to 75,000 clones listed, about 70% were seen once; the top ten hold roughly 2.8%. The sample comes from a study of T cell clones after liver transplantation. Looking at the study overall: A pre-transplant mixed lymphocyte reaction with TCRbeta sequencing defined graft-donor-reactive clones followed in post-transplant blood. General observations from the study: Donor-reactive sequences fell more than third party-reactive ones, suggesting partial deletion. These preliminary findings come from unstandardized post-transplant sampling times.

The CDR3 runs to 15 residues. CDR1 and CDR2 from the germline V gene are LNHNV and YYDKDF (reference sequence). V gave up 3 bases and J gave up 1 base, with 11 bases separating them. The gene calls are TRBV15 and TRBJ2-3; D not certain. This receptor was identified in a human patient who received a liver transplant. Some T cells may be graft donor cells. The sequences come from CD4+ T cells from blood, collected at the approximately 15-month timepoint. CDR3 nucleotides: TGTGCCACCAGCAGGGAGTACCGGGGCACAGATACGCAGTATTTT. Its protein product is CATSREYRGTDTQYF.